Detailed here is one TCR beta chain. It lacks a known antigen. No much larger clone exists at a distance of one base, and base qualities are not known. This sample is drawn from a study of blood T cell repertoires in COVID-19 (dated by TCRdb to the early 2020s). For the study in its entirety: Samples from collaborators originated in the United States, Italy and Spain and spanned both the acute and convalescent phases of COVID-19. The prospective study material was composed of cDNA or gDNA derived from T cells, B-cell-depleted T cells, or PBMCs. Subjects who had been exposed to COVID-19, were actively infected with it, or had recovered from it provided the deeply sampled blood TCRbeta repertoires that made up the dataset. The repertoires were made available in a free public database intended to serve as a resource for research on the immune response to SARS-CoV-2. The samples were drawn from two sources: the first 160 participants of the ongoing ImmuneRACE study, and fewer than 1,500 subjects contributed by 6 global collaborators. Nearly every sample came with metadata listing a de-identified subject ID, COVID-19 status, age in years and sex. HLA class I and class II types, where available, came from metadata supplied by the sample provider rather than from assay-based typing.

The germline V gene sets CDR1 to ENHRY and CDR2 to SYGVKD. The CDR3 spans 17 residues, from the cysteine through the phenylalanine. Of all the DNA, just the CDR3 is kept, 51 bases in frame from base 1. V was cut back by 5 bases and J by 2 bases, leaving a gap of 22 bases between them. General study outcomes and caveats: The quantity of clinical and demographic metadata differed by source and by participant and was supplied without curation.

The collaborating institutions used their own protocols to collect whole blood in K2EDTA tubes. For TCRbeta analysis, collaborators shipped samples as frozen whole blood, isolated PBMCs, or DNA extracted from either of those sample types. The immunoSEQ Assay, a bias-controlled multiplex PCR, was used to amplify TCRbeta CDR3 regions from genomic DNA. The authors' analysis ran thus. The number of nucleated cells in each sample was estimated by amplification of reference gene primers within the assay. To quantify the absolute abundance of each unique TCRbeta CDR3 rearrangement, sequence reads were collapsed and filtered. For each sample, productive Simpson clonality was calculated as the square root of Simpson's diversity index across productive rearrangements. Not all clones reach the TCRdb copy of this immuneACCESS table, which keeps in-frame sequences only. Checked studies attribute under half of the gap to unresolved V genes and leave the rest unexplained. That table is the source of V, J and clone size, and D and trimming were worked out from the DNA. Here the sample has 150,000 to 200,000 clones; around 79% occur a single time. In total, the top ten clones hold around a sixth of the sample.

The sequence is built from TRBV10-3 and TRBJ2-7; the D region possibly corresponds to TRBD1 (6 bases align). The TCR comes from a man in his sixties with active or convalescent COVID-19. Specimen: peripheral blood. The CDR3 amino acid sequence is: CAISNPGTNHNPYEQYF. The bases are TGTGCCATCAGTAACCCCGGGACAAACCACAACCCCTACGAGCAGTACTTC.